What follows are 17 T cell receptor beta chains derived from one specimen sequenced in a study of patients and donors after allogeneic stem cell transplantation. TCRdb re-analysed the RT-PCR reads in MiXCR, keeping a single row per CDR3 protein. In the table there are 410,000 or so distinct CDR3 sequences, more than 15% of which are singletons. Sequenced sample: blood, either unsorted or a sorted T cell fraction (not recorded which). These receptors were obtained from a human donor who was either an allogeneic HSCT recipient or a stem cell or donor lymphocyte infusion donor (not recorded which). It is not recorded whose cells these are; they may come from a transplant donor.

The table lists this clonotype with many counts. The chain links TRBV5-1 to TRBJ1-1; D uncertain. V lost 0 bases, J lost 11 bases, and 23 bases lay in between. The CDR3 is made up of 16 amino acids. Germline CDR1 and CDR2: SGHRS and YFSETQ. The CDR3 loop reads CASSLADVGGLGRAFF. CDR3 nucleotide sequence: TGCGCCAGCAGCTTGGCCGACGTTGGTGGACTCGGGAGGGCTTTCTTT. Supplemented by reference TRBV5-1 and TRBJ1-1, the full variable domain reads KAGVTQTPRYLIKTRGQQVTLSCSPISGHRSVSWYQQTPGQGLQFLFEYFSETQRNKGNFPGRFSGRQFSNSRSEMNVSTLELGDSALYLCASSLADVGGLGRAFFGQGTRLTVV.

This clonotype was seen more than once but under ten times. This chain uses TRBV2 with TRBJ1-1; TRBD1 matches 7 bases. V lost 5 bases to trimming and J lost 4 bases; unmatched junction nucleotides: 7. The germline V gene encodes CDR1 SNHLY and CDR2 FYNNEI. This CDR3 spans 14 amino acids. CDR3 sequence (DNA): TGTGCCAGCAGTATTAACAGGGGAGGCACTGAAGCTTTCTTT. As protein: CASSINRGGTEAFF.

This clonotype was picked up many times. CDR3 nucleotides: TGCAGTGCTCACAGGGGTCACGAGCAGTACTTC. Its protein is CSAHRGHEQYF. The V and J genes are TRBV20-1 and TRBJ2-7; 7 bases agree with TRBD1. Germline assignment: CDR1 DFQATT and CDR2 SNEGSKA (reference sequence). CDR3 length: 11 amino acids. Trimming cost V 5 bases and J 5 bases; bases outside gene matches: 3.

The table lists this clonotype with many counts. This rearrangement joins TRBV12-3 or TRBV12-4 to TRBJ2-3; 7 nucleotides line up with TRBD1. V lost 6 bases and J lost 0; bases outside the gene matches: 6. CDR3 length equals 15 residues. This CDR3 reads CASSLTGWSTDTQYF. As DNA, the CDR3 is TGTGCCAGCAGCTTGACAGGGTGGAGCACAGATACGCAGTATTTT.

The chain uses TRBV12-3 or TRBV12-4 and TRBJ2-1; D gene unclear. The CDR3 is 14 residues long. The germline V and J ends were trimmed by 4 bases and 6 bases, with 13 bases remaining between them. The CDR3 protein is CASSSPSKPNEQFF. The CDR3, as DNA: TGTGCCAGCAGTTCCCCCTCCAAACCCAATGAGCAGTTCTTC.

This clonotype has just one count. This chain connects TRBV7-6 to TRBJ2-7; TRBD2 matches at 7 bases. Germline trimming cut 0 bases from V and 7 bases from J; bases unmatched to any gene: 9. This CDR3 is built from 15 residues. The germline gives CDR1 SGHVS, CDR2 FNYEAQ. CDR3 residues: CASSLARGFFTEQYF. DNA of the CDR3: TGTGCCAGCAGCTTAGCGCGGGGGTTTTTTACGGAGCAGTACTTC.

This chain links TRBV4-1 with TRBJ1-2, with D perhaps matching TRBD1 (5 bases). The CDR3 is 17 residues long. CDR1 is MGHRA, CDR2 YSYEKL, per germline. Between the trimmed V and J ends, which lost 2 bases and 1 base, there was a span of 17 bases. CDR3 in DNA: TGCGCCAGCAGCCAAAGGGGCCCTGCGGATCATAACTATGGCTACACCTTC. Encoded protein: CASSQRGPADHNYGYTF.

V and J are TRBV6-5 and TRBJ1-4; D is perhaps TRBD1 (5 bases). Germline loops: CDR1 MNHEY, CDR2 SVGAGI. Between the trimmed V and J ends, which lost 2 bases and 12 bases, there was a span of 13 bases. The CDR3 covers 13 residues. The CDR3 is CASSYLRGNELFF. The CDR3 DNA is TGTGCCAGCAGTTACCTAAGGGGCAACGAACTGTTTTTT.

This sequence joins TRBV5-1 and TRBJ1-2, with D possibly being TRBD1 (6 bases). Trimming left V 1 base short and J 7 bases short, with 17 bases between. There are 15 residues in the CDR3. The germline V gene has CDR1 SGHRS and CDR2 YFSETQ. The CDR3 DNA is TGCGCCAGCAGCTTGTTCGGGACACCAGTTGGTGGCTACACCTTC. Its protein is CASSLFGTPVGGYTF.

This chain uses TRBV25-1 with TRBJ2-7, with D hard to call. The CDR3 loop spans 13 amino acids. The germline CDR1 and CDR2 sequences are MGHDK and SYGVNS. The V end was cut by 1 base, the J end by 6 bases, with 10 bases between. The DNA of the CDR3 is TGTGCCAGCAGTGAATTAGGGTCTAGCGAGCAGTACTTC. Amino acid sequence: CASSELGSSEQYF.

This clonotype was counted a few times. This CDR3 is CASSLESGQVYGYTF. CDR3 DNA sequence: TGCGCCAGCAGCTTGGAGTCCGGACAGGTCTATGGCTACACCTTC. V usage is TRBV5-1 and J usage is TRBJ1-2; 7 bases line up with TRBD1. CDR1 and CDR2 from the germline V gene are SGHRS and YFSETQ. V trimming: 0 bases; J trimming: 4 bases; junction bases outside the gene matches: 6. The CDR3 runs to 15 residues.

The CDR3 sequence is CASSQIPSLSIARTQYF. CDR3 DNA sequence: TGTGCCAGCAGCCAAATTCCTAGTCTGTCAATCGCCAGAACGCAGTATTTT. The rearrangement joins TRBV3-1 to TRBJ2-3; D is unresolved. The CDR3 spans 17 residues. V shed 2 bases and J shed 9 bases, with 24 bases lying between them. CDR1 and CDR2 (germline): LGHDT, YNNKEL (reference sequence).

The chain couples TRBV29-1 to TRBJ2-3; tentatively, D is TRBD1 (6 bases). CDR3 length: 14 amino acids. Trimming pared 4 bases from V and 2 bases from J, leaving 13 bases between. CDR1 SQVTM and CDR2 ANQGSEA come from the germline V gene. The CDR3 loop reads CSVGATGFTDTQYF. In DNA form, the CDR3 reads TGCAGCGTTGGGGCCACAGGGTTCACAGATACGCAGTATTTT.

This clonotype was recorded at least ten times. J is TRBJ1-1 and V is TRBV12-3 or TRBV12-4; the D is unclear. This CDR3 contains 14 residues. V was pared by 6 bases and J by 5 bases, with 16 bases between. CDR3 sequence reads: CASRDPPRRTEAFF. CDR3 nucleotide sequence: TGTGCCAGCAGGGACCCACCCAGGAGAACTGAAGCTTTCTTT.

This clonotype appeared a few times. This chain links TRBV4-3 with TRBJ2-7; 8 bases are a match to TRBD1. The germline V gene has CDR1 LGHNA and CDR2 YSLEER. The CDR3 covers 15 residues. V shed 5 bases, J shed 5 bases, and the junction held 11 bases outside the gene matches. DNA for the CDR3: TGCGCCAGCAGCATAGGACAGGGTAATGTGAACGAGCAGTACTTC. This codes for CASSIGQGNVNEQYF.

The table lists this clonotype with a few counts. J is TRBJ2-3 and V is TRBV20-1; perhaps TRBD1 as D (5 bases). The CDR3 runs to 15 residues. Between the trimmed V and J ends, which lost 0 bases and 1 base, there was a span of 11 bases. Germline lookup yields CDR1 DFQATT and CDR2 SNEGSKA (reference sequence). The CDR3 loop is CSARDRRGGTDTQYF. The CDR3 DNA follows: TGCAGTGCTAGAGATCGAAGGGGCGGCACAGATACGCAGTATTTT.

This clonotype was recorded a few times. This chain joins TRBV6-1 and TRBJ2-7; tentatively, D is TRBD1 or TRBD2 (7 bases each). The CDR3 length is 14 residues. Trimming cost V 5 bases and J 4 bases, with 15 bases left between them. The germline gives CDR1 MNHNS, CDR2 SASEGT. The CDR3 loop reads CASSRQGGAYEQYF. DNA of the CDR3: TGTGCCAGCAGTAGACAGGGAGGGGCATACGAGCAGTACTTC.